These 7 T cell receptor beta chains originate from one sample sequenced in a study of blood T cell repertoires in COVID-19. Produced via immunoSEQ multiplex PCR; TCRdb's table is partial and in-frame only. The sample has about 200,000 clones, 88% seen once. Sequencing was carried out using peripheral blood. These receptor sequences come from a man between 35 and 55 years old with active or convalescent COVID-19.

The chain recombines TRBV5-1 with TRBJ2-3, with TRBD2 matching over 9 bases. After removal of 4 bases from V and 1 base from J, the junction contained 4 bases not matched to a gene. The CDR3 is 15 amino acids. The germline CDR1 and CDR2 sequences are SGHRS and YFSETQ. CDR3 loop: CASSISGGGTDTQYF. The CDR3, as DNA: TGCGCCAGCAGCATTAGCGGGGGAGGCACAGATACGCAGTATTTT. Supplemented by reference TRBV5-1 and TRBJ2-3, the full variable domain reads KAGVTQTPRYLIKTRGQQVTLSCSPISGHRSVSWYQQTPGQGLQFLFEYFSETQRNKGNFPGRFSGRQFSNSRSEMNVSTLELGDSALYLCASSISGGGTDTQYFGPGTRLTVL.

The J gene is TRBJ2-3, the V gene TRBV27, with 10 positions matching TRBD2. This CDR3 has 13 residues. Per germline, CDR1 MNHEY and CDR2 SMNVEV (reference sequence). V dropped 6 bases and J dropped 4; count of bases not matched to a gene: 1. The CDR3 DNA reads as TGTGCCAGCAGACTAGCGGGACCAGATACGCAGTATTTT. Its translation is CASRLAGPDTQYF.

The rearrangement links TRBV28 to TRBJ2-7; 8 bases match TRBD1. The length of the CDR3 is 12 residues. The J segment lost 4 bases and the V segment lost 5 bases, leaving 1 base of the junction unmatched. Germline V gene sequence: CDR1 MDHEN, CDR2 SYDVKM. The CDR3 spells CASSDRGYEQYF. Written as DNA, the CDR3 is TGTGCCAGCAGTGACAGGGGATACGAGCAGTACTTC.

This rearrangement joins TRBV7-9 to TRBJ2-7; D might be TRBD1 (6 bases). Germline values: CDR1 SEHNR, CDR2 FQNEAQ (reference sequence). V dropped 3 bases and J dropped 4 bases, with 10 bases sitting between them. CDR3 size: 13 residues. The DNA for the CDR3 is TGTGCCAGCAGCTTGGGGACACTTTACGAGCAGTACTTC. Its protein is CASSLGTLYEQYF.

The rearrangement uses TRBV6-5 and TRBJ1-1; perhaps TRBD1 as D (6 bases). The CDR3 has 15 amino acids. CDR1 and CDR2 (germline): MNHEY, SVGAGI. V was trimmed by 5 bases and J by 6 bases, leaving 19 bases between them. CDR3 nucleotide sequence: TGTGCCAGCAGTCTCCTCCGGGGGGCGCAGTCTGAAGCTTTCTTT. Translating gives CASSLLRGAQSEAFF.

The CDR3 coding sequence is TGTGCCAGCAGTTACGCCGACAGGGGATACGAGCAGTACTTC. Translated, it gives CASSYADRGYEQYF. The J gene is TRBJ2-7, the V gene TRBV6-5; 8 bases line up with TRBD1. Trimming cost V 2 bases and J 4 bases; bases outside gene matches: 4. Germline V gene data show CDR1 as MNHEY and CDR2 as SVGAGI. The CDR3 runs to 14 residues.

The chain has TRBV11-3 and TRBJ2-7; a weak D match, TRBD2 (5 bases). Per germline, CDR1 SGHNT and CDR2 YENEEA. The CDR3 totals 16 residues. V was pared by 4 bases and J by 6 bases, with 22 bases between. Here the CDR3 reads CASSSGITSPTTEQYF. CDR3 in DNA: TGTGCCAGCAGCTCGGGGATAACCTCTCCTACGACCGAGCAGTACTTC.